The T cell receptor (beta chain) described here comes from a study of response to subunit inactivated influenza vaccine. Overall study results and limits: There was a suggestion from the authors that each seasonal influenza vaccination recruits few new T cells.

TCRdb used MiXCR to reprocess the RT-PCR reads, holding one entry per CDR3 protein. The sample holds 500,000 to 600,000 distinct CDR3 sequences, more than 15% seen once. This clonotype was picked up many times. What it binds is unknown. The sequence derives from a man aged 45-69 years who received an inactivated influenza vaccine. The material sequenced was CD4+ T cells sorted from PBMCs, taken around 25 months after vaccination.

The CDR3, as DNA: TGCGCCAGCAATAACCTAGCGGATTTCGCCGGGGAGCTGTTTTTT. Translation: CASNNLADFAGELFF. V gene TRBV5-1 combines with J gene TRBJ2-2; 7 bases fit TRBD2. The ends lost 6 bases at V and 6 bases at J; junction bases unmatched: 11. CDR1 is SGHRS and CDR2 is YFSETQ in the germline V gene. The CDR3 extends over 15 amino acids. The complete variable domain, with remaining parts taken from reference TRBV5-1 and TRBJ2-2, reads KAGVTQTPRYLIKTRGQQVTLSCSPISGHRSVSWYQQTPGQGLQFLFEYFSETQRNKGNFPGRFSGRQFSNSRSEMNVSTLELGDSALYLCASNNLADFAGELFFGEGSRLTVL.